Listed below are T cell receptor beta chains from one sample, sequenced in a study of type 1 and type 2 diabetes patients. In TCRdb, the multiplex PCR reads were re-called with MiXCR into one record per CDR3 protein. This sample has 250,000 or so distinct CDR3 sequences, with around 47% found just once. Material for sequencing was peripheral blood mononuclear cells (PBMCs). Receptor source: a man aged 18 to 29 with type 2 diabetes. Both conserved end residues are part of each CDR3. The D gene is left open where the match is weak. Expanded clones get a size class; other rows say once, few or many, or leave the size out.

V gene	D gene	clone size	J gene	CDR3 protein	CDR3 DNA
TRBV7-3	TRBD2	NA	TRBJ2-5	CASSLIAGPLLAETQYF	TGTGCCAGCAGCCTAATAGCGGGACCTTTACTGGCGGAGACCCAGTACTTC
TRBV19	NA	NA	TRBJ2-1	CASSPRDFREQFF	TGTGCCAGTAGTCCACGGGACTTCAGGGAGCAGTTCTTC
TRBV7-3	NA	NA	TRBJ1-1	CASSSQSRDMNTEAFF	TGTGCCAGCAGCTCCCAAAGCAGGGACATGAACACTGAAGCTTTCTTT
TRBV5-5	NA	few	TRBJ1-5	CASGQGNQPQHF	TGTGCCAGCGGCCAGGGCAATCAGCCCCAGCATTTT
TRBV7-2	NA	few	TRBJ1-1	CASSLEAESSMRAFF	TGTGCCAGCAGCTTAGAGGCGGAGTCCTCAATGAGGGCTTTCTTT
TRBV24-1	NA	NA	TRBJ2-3	CATSDFPMATDTQYF	TGTGCCACCAGTGATTTCCCGATGGCTACAGATACGCAGTATTTT
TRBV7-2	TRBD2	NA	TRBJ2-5	CASSAFTAGGLETQYF	TGTGCCAGCAGCGCCTTCACGGCGGGGGGGCTGGAGACCCAGTACTTC
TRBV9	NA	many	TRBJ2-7	CASGKAGGEQYF	TGTGCCAGCGGCAAAGCCGGGGGCGAGCAGTACTTC
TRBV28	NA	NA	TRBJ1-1	CASSSMRNTEAFF	TGTGCCAGCAGTTCCATGCGGAACACTGAAGCTTTCTTT
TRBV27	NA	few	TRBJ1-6	CASSLTGSSYNSPLHF	TGTGCCAGCAGTTTAACAGGTAGCTCCTATAATTCACCCCTCCACTTT
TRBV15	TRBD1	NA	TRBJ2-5	CATSHRGSGNRYQETQYF	TGTGCCACCAGCCACAGGGGGTCGGGAAACAGGTACCAAGAGACCCAGTACTTC
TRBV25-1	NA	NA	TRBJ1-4	CASSEYSTYNEKLFF	TGTGCCAGCAGTGAATACAGCACTTATAATGAAAAACTGTTTTTT
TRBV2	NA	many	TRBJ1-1	CASTTENTEAFF	TGTGCCAGCACAACGGAGAACACTGAAGCTTTCTTT